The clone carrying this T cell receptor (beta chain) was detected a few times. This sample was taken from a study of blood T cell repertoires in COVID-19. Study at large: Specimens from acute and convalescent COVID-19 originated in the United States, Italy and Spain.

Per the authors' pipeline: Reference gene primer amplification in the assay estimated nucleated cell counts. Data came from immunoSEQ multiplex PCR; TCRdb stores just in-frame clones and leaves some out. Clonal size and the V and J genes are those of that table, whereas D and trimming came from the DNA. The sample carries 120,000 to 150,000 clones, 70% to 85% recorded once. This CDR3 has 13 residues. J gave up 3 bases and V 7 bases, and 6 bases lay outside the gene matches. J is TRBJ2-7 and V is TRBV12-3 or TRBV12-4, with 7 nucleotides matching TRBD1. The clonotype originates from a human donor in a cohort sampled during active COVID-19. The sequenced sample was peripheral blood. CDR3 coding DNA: TGTGCCAGCATGAGAGGGGGCTACTACGAGCAGTACTTC. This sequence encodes CASMRGGYYEQYF.